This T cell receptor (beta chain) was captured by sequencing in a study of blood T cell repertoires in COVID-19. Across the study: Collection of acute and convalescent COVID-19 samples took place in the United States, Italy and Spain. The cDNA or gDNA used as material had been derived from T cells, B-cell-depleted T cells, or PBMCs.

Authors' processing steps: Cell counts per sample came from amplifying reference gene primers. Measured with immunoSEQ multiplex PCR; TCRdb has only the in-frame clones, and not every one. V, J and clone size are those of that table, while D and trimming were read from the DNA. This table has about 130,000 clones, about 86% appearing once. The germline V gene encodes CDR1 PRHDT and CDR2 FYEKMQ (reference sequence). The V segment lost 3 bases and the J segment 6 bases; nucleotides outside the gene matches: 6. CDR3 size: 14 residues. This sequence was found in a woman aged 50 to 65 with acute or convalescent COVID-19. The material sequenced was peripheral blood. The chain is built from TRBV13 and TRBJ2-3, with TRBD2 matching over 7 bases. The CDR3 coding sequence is TGTGCCAGCAGCTTCAGGGAGGGGACGGATACGCAGTATTTT. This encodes CASSFREGTDTQYF.